This T cell receptor (beta chain) emerged from a study of cytomegalovirus exposure and HLA in healthy donors. Study outcomes and limitations: Available immune exposure information covered CMV serostatus only. For most TCR beta V segments, an earlier analysis put the productive rate at about 87% or about 30% of the time. As a later analysis revealed, most CMV-associated TCR beta chains appeared HLA-restricted. A later analysis showed that HLA-associated TCR beta chains had undergone more clonal expansion than equally common others.

A remark on this clone: Its matching antigen is unknown.

In the PCR, 60 Vbeta and 13 Jbeta primers were used. The repertoire was sequenced with immunoSEQ multiplex PCR; TCRdb's copy has only in-frame clones and lacks some. The table records 220,000 or so clones, approximately 82% of them present only once. The sample was PBMCs. The sequence derives from a male donor in good health and CMV-seronegative.

The chain's CDR3 is CASSPDYRGGYTF. The CDR3 nucleotides are TGTGCCAGCAGCCCCGATTACAGGGGCGGCTACACCTTC. This chain joins TRBV7-8 and TRBJ1-2; 7 bases line up with TRBD1. Trimming cost V 5 bases and J 8 bases; bases outside gene matches: 8. Germline CDR1 SGHVS, CDR2 FQNEAQ. The CDR3 loop spans 13 amino acids.